This T cell receptor beta chain was sequenced during a study of tumor-infiltrating lymphocytes in primary liver carcinoma. At the level of the study: Tumor staging was T1-T3 N0M0; sizes spanned 4.2 to 10 cm across. Notes on the study in general: Tumor-adjacent and tumor-blood pairs showed less overlap than tumor region pairs.

Scientists recovered RNA and DNA together from roughly 18-30 mg of unsorted bulk tissue. Through surgical resection, the patients' primary liver carcinoma was treated. Treatment-naive at the time, the patients had chronic HBV infection. TCR beta cDNA was reverse-transcribed from roughly 0.45 ug of total RNA. The reaction used a constant-region primer and ProtoScript II reverse transcriptase. Researchers made the TCR beta libraries by running three nested multiplex PCR rounds with slightly modified ARM-PCR. TCRdb reprocessed the multiplex PCR reads via MiXCR and lists one record per CDR3 protein. The sample holds roughly 91,000 distinct CDR3 sequences; roughly 69% are singletons and the top ten take around 9.1%. This clonotype was counted ten times or more. Its antigen is still unknown. The specimen sequenced was liver tumor tissue from sampling region 5. As for subset: tumor region T5, tumor centre. The clonotype was recovered from a woman aged 55-70 years with primary liver carcinoma and hepatitis B virus infection.

The CDR3 is CASSLKDGTDTQYF. CDR3 nucleotide sequence: TGTGCCAGCAGCTTAAAAGACGGCACAGATACGCAGTATTTT. This rearrangement joins TRBV5-4 to TRBJ2-3; D remains unclear. The CDR3 runs to 14 residues. Germline lookup yields CDR1 SGHNT and CDR2 YYREEE (reference sequence). Trimming cost V 2 bases and J 1 base, with 8 bases left between them.